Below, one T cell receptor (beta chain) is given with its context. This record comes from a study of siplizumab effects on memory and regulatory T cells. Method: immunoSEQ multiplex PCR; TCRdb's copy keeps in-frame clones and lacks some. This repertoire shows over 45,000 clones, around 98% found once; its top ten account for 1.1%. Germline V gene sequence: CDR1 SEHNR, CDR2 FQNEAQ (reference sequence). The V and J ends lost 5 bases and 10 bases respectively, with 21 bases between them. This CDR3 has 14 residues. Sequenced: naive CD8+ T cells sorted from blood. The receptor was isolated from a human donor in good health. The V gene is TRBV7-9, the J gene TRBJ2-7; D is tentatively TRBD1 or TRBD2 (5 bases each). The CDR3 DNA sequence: TGTGCCAGCAGCCCCACACGGGCCAAACGGGGCCAGTACTTC. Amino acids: CASSPTRAKRGQYF.